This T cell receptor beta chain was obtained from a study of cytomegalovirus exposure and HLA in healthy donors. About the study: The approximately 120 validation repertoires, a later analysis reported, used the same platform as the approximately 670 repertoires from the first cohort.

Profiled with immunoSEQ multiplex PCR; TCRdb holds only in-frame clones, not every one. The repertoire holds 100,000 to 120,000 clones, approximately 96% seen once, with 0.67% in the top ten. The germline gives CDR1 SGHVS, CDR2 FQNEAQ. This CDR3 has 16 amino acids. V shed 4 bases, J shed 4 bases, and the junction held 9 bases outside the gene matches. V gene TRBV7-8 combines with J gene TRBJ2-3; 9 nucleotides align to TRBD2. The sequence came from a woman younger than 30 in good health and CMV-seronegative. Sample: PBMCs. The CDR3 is CASSWGLGGGADTQYF. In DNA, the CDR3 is TGTGCCAGCAGCTGGGGTCTGGGCGGGGGGGCAGATACGCAGTATTTT.